Listed here are 17 T cell receptor beta chains from one sample, sequenced in a study of blood T cells in healthy people across ages. Through a sample-barcoded 5' primer and a J-beta primer mix, a second PCR was run for roughly 7 to 11 cycles. TCRdb redid the calling of the 5' RACE reads with MiXCR, one entry per CDR3 protein. The sample shows about a million distinct CDR3 sequences, roughly 50% of them seen only once. Source material: blood. Source of these receptors: a woman aged 55-75 years in good health.

This sequence joins TRBV7-2 and TRBJ2-7; either TRBD1 or TRBD2 may supply D (5 bases each). Trimming removed 1 base at V and 6 bases at J, with 13 bases between. CDR1 and CDR2 (germline): SGHTA, FQGNSA. CDR3 size: 14 residues. The DNA for the CDR3 is TGTGCCAGCAGCTTAGAGCCAGGGACGGGCGAGCAGTACTTC. Translating gives CASSLEPGTGEQYF.

This clonotype appeared a few times. V gene TRBV5-1 combines with J gene TRBJ2-7, with D tentatively TRBD1 or TRBD2 (8 bases each). V gave up 3 bases and J gave up 1 base, with 20 bases separating them. In germline, CDR1 is SGHRS, CDR2 YFSETQ. The CDR3 totals 17 residues. The CDR3 region has the DNA TGCGCCAGCAGCTATACCGGGAGGGGACAGGCATCCTACGAGCAGTACTTC. Protein product: CASSYTGRGQASYEQYF. The whole variable domain, filled in from reference TRBV5-1 and TRBJ2-7, reads KAGVTQTPRYLIKTRGQQVTLSCSPISGHRSVSWYQQTPGQGLQFLFEYFSETQRNKGNFPGRFSGRQFSNSRSEMNVSTLELGDSALYLCASSYTGRGQASYEQYFGPGTRLTVT.

This chain links TRBV5-1 with TRBJ2-5; TRBD2 matches 7 bases. CDR3 length: 14 residues. Germline V gives CDR1 SGHRS, CDR2 YFSETQ. V was clipped by 2 bases and J by 5 bases; unmatched bases: 6. The CDR3 DNA follows: TGCGCCAGCAGCTTAATGGCGGGAGCGGAGACCCAGTACTTC. It specifies CASSLMAGAETQYF.

This clonotype was picked up a small number of times. V gene TRBV7-2 combines with J gene TRBJ2-7, with D perhaps matching TRBD1 or TRBD2 (5 bases each). This CDR3 spans 16 amino acids. In germline, CDR1 is SGHTA, CDR2 FQGNSA. V was pared by 3 bases and J by 7 bases, with 22 bases between. The CDR3 reads CASSFEVGTSYNEQYF. The CDR3 DNA follows: TGTGCCAGCAGCTTTGAGGTGGGGACGTCCTACAATGAGCAGTACTTC.

This clonotype has more than one count but fewer than ten. The V call is TRBV4-3, the J call TRBJ2-1, with 8 bases aligning to TRBD2. The CDR3 runs to 17 residues. V lost 0 bases, J lost 9 bases, and 13 bases stayed unmatched. The germline V gene has CDR1 LGHNA and CDR2 YSLEER. The CDR3 region is CASSQDLTGGPVGEQFF. CDR3 sequence (DNA): TGCGCCAGCAGCCAAGATCTGACGGGAGGGCCAGTTGGTGAGCAGTTCTTC.

This clonotype has only one observation. The rearrangement uses TRBV10-3 and TRBJ1-2; D gene uncertain. Trimming pared 8 bases from V and 4 bases from J, leaving 11 bases between. The CDR3 runs 12 residues. Germline CDR1 ENHRY, CDR2 SYGVKD. The CDR3 coding sequence is TGTGCCATCCGACAAAGATCCTATGGCTACACCTTC. Protein: CAIRQRSYGYTF.

This rearrangement joins TRBV4-1 to TRBJ2-7, with D tentatively TRBD1 (6 bases). CDR3 size: 15 residues. Per germline, CDR1 MGHRA and CDR2 YSYEKL. The V gene lost 1 base and the J gene lost 5 bases, with 15 bases spanning the gap. The CDR3 spells CASSQVLHRVNEQYF. In nucleotides, the CDR3 is TGCGCCAGCAGCCAAGTGCTGCACAGGGTTAACGAGCAGTACTTC.

The rearrangement joins TRBV4-1 to TRBJ2-2; D not resolved. The germline V gene encodes CDR1 MGHRA and CDR2 YSYEKL. Trimming pared 2 bases from V and 4 bases from J, leaving 8 bases between. This CDR3 has 14 residues. CDR3 residues: CASSQSPRTGELFF. The CDR3 DNA follows: TGCGCCAGCAGCCAAAGCCCCCGCACCGGGGAGCTGTTTTTT.

V and J are TRBV5-1 and TRBJ2-3; TRBD2 aligns across 10 bases. The CDR3 length is 16 residues. J was trimmed by 3 bases and V by 5 bases; bases with no gene match: 9. Germline values: CDR1 SGHRS, CDR2 YFSETQ. CDR3 loop: CASSNRAGGPTDTQYF. DNA for the CDR3: TGCGCCAGCAGTAACAGAGCGGGAGGGCCTACAGATACGCAGTATTTT. The full variable domain, in which reference TRBV5-1 and TRBJ2-3 provide the parts outside the CDR3, is KAGVTQTPRYLIKTRGQQVTLSCSPISGHRSVSWYQQTPGQGLQFLFEYFSETQRNKGNFPGRFSGRQFSNSRSEMNVSTLELGDSALYLCASSNRAGGPTDTQYFGPGTRLTVL.

Points on this clonotype: Germline is not matched at one junction end, which may reflect a read error. J is TRBJ2-5 and V is TRBV19; 8 bases align to TRBD1. Germline values: CDR1 LNHDA, CDR2 SQIVND (reference sequence). This CDR3 contains 14 residues. The CDR3 loop is CASSRTGYQETQNF. Written as DNA, the CDR3 is TGTGCCAGTAGTAGGACAGGGTACCAAGAGACCCAGAACTTC.

This clonotype was counted only a few times. The chain links TRBV20-1 to TRBJ2-1; D call uncertain. Trimming shortened V by 2 bases and J by 7 bases, and 15 bases separated the two germline ends. This CDR3 is built from 14 residues. Per germline, CDR1 DFQATT and CDR2 SNEGSKA (reference sequence). Here the CDR3 DNA reads TGCAGTGCTAGACCCGGAAGCCTTATTAATGAGCAGTTCTTC. Its protein product is CSARPGSLINEQFF.

The chain joins TRBV13 to TRBJ2-4; 15 nucleotides align to TRBD2. CDR3 length equals 14 residues. CDR1 is PRHDT, CDR2 FYEKMQ, per germline (reference sequence). V gave up 5 bases and J gave up 9 bases; unmatched junction bases: 2. The CDR3 protein is CASSPGLAGGIQYF. The CDR3, as DNA: TGTGCCAGCAGCCCGGGACTAGCGGGAGGCATTCAGTACTTC.

Concerning this clonotype itself: Relative to the germline gene, one junction end is altered; a read error may explain this. The rearrangement uses TRBV29-1 and TRBJ2-3; 8 bases line up with TRBD2. CDR1 is SQVTM and CDR2 is ANQGSEA in the germline V gene. CDR3 length equals 14 residues. The DNA for the CDR3 is TGCAGCGTATCCAGCGGGAGAGAGACAGATACGCGGTATTTT. Protein sequence: CSVSSGRETDTRYF.

V and J are TRBV12-5 and TRBJ2-7, with a possible D match to TRBD2 (5 bases). This CDR3 region has 15 residues. Germline CDR1 and CDR2: LGHNT and FRNRAP. Trimming took off 5 bases at V and 0 bases at J, with 14 bases between the two ends. The DNA of the CDR3 is TGTGCTAGTGGTCCCCCTGCGGGTTGCTCCTACGAGCAGTACTTC. The encoded protein is CASGPPAGCSYEQYF.

CDR3 sequence: CASSYSIRRAWDGYTF. The CDR3 DNA sequence: TGTGCCAGCAGTTACTCGATCCGTCGGGCTTGGGATGGCTACACCTTC. The chain uses TRBV6-6 and TRBJ1-2; D call uncertain. The CDR3 spans 16 residues. The germline V gene has CDR1 MNHNY and CDR2 SVGAGI (reference sequence). Trimming took 0 bases from V and 6 from J, leaving 17 bases between them.

This chain joins TRBV29-1 and TRBJ2-5; D is undetermined. Germline V gene lookup returns CDR1 SQVTM and CDR2 ANQGSEA. With 1 base removed from V and 5 bases from J, the gap between germline ends came to 14 bases. CDR3 length: 14 amino acids. The CDR3, as DNA: TGCAGCGTTGAAGGGGGTATAGTTCTCGAGACCCAGTACTTC. Protein sequence: CSVEGGIVLETQYF. The full variable domain, rest sourced from reference TRBV29-1 and TRBJ2-5, is SAVISQKPSRDICQRGTSLTIQCQVDSQVTMMFWYRQQPGQSLTLIATANQGSEATYESGFVIDKFPISRPNLTFSTLTVSNMSPEDSSIYLCSVEGGIVLETQYFGPGTRLLVL.

The CDR3 spells CASRTGTGGWDYEQYF. In DNA form, the CDR3 reads TGTGCCAGCAGGACCGGGACAGGGGGCTGGGACTACGAGCAGTACTTC. The chain recombines TRBV6-6 with TRBJ2-7; 12 bases agree with TRBD1. CDR3 size: 16 residues. The germline V gene has CDR1 MNHNY and CDR2 SVGAGI (reference sequence). V shed 6 bases, J shed 3 bases, and the junction held 9 bases outside the gene matches.